Following are 26 T cell receptor beta chains from one sample sequenced in a study of post-analysis software for immune sequencing data. Study observations and caveats: Elevated frequency relative to controls characterized four or five TRBV segments in patients, TRBV5-6, TRBV5-1 and TRBV20-1 among them.

Incorporated into the TCR beta cDNA libraries were unique molecular identifiers, which served to reduce PCR and sequencing biases. TCRdb itself ran the PCR reads through MiXCR, one entry per CDR3 protein. Of roughly 670,000 distinct CDR3 sequences listed, approximately 59% are singletons. The antigens for these receptors are not known. The sequenced sample consisted of blood. Receptors originate from a girl aged 2 to 10 with multiple sclerosis.

V and J are TRBV30 and TRBJ1-2, with D unresolved. Germline CDR1 GTSNPN, CDR2 SVGIG (reference sequence). The length of the CDR3 is 13 residues. Between the trimmed V and J ends, which lost 0 bases and 2 bases, there was a span of 7 bases. CDR3 region: CAWSVIGNYGYTF. DNA for the CDR3: TGTGCCTGGAGTGTAATAGGGAACTATGGCTACACCTTC.

This chain connects TRBV14 to TRBJ2-5; no firm D call. The CDR3 length is 12 residues. Deletions cut 4 bases from V and 6 bases from J, with 9 bases between. CDR1 is SGHDN, CDR2 FVKESK, per germline. The CDR3 nucleotides are TGTGCCAGCAGCCGTGATTTCCAGACCCAGTACTTC. Protein sequence: CASSRDFQTQYF.

The chain joins TRBV15 to TRBJ2-1; D ambiguous. CDR3 length: 15 amino acids. Trimming shortened V by 1 base and J by 2 bases, and 9 bases separated the two germline ends. Looked up from germline, CDR1 is LNHNV and CDR2 is YYDKDF (reference sequence). The CDR3 nucleotides are TGTGCCACCAGCAGAGGGGCTTTAACCTACAATGAGCAGTTCTTC. Protein sequence: CATSRGALTYNEQFF.

This clonotype was observed a single time. The chain joins TRBV5-1 to TRBJ1-1; 9 nucleotides align to TRBD1. The CDR3 totals 13 residues. Per germline, CDR1 SGHRS and CDR2 YFSETQ. J gave up 9 bases and V 4 bases, and 7 bases lay outside the gene matches. The CDR3 protein is CASSTDRGSQAFF. In DNA form, the CDR3 reads TGCGCCAGCAGCACGGACAGGGGCTCGCAAGCTTTCTTT.

This clonotype came up a few times. This chain joins TRBV7-2 and TRBJ1-6, with D perhaps matching TRBD1 (5 bases). Trimming left V 2 bases short and J 8 bases short, with 10 bases between. This CDR3 has 14 amino acids. The germline V gene encodes CDR1 SGHTA and CDR2 FQGNSA. The CDR3, as DNA: TGTGCCAGCAGCTTACGGGGGAAGCATTCACCCCTCCACTTT. Its protein product is CASSLRGKHSPLHF.

The chain couples TRBV11-2 to TRBJ1-2; the D gene is possibly TRBD1 (6 bases). Trimming shortened V by 1 base and J by 6 bases, and 12 bases separated the two germline ends. Germline V gives CDR1 SGHAT, CDR2 FQNNGV. The CDR3 loop spans 14 amino acids. The CDR3 DNA follows: TGTGCCAGCAGCTTAGTCCCACAGGGCCATGGCTACACCTTC. Amino acids: CASSLVPQGHGYTF.

This clonotype was seen only a few times. V usage is TRBV27 and J usage is TRBJ2-7, with D possibly TRBD1 on 6 matching bases. The tail of the sequence fits TRBJ2-5 better, so the J call may be wrong. Germline CDR1 reads MNHEY; CDR2 reads SMNVEV (reference sequence). The CDR3 runs 14 residues. The chain's CDR3 is CASSLQGMGETQYF. The CDR3 coding sequence is TGTGCCAGCAGTTTACAGGGGATGGGTGAGACCCAGTACTTC.

This clonotype was recorded only once. Its ends do not fully match the called genes, so a read error is possible. J is TRBJ2-3 and V is TRBV7-2; tentatively, D is TRBD2 (5 bases). The CDR3 is 15 residues long. Germline V lookup: CDR1 SGHTA, CDR2 FQGNSA. The CDR3 nucleotides are TGTGCCAGCAGCTTACCGCACGGGGTTCAAGATACGCGGTATTTT. Its protein product is CASSLPHGVQDTRYF.

This clonotype was seen a handful of times. In DNA form, the CDR3 reads TGTGCCAGCAGCGTACTTGGACAGGGGAACAATGAGCAGTTCTTC. It translates to CASSVLGQGNNEQFF. The chain links TRBV9 to TRBJ2-1; the match to TRBD1 covers 9 bases. The CDR3 is made up of 15 amino acids. CDR1 and CDR2 (germline): SGDLS, YYNGEE. The junction had 4 bases not matched to a gene; V was cut back by 1 base and J by 5 bases.

The J gene is TRBJ2-1, the V gene TRBV29-1; perhaps TRBD1 as D (6 bases). The CDR3 totals 13 residues. Germline V lookup: CDR1 SQVTM, CDR2 ANQGSEA. V shed 4 bases and J shed 15 bases, with 22 bases lying between them. The CDR3 coding sequence is TGCAGCGTTGCTACCCAAGAGATACAGGGCCCGTTCTTC. Amino acid sequence: CSVATQEIQGPFF.

This rearrangement joins TRBV14 to TRBJ2-1; 7 bases fit TRBD2. Germline V gives CDR1 SGHDN, CDR2 FVKESK. There are 14 residues in the CDR3. V was pared by 0 bases and J by 12 bases, with 8 bases of the junction left unmatched. In DNA form, the CDR3 reads TGTGCCAGCAGCCAAGAAAGCGGGGTATGGGGGCAGTTCTTC. Its protein is CASSQESGVWGQFF. The complete variable domain, with remaining parts taken from reference TRBV14 and TRBJ2-1, reads EAGVTQFPSHSVIEKGQTVTLRCDPISGHDNLYWYRRVMGKEIKFLLHFVKESKQDESGMPNNRFLAERTGGTYSTLKVQPAELEDSGVYFCASSQESGVWGQFFGPGTRLTVL.

The J gene is TRBJ1-4, the V gene TRBV30, with D possibly being TRBD1 (5 bases). Germline-derived CDR1 and CDR2 are GTSNPN and SVGIG (reference sequence). Between the trimmed V and J ends, which lost 1 base and 4 bases, there was a span of 16 bases. The CDR3 is 16 amino acids. The CDR3 loop reads CAWSGGGTVNNEKLFF. Written as DNA, the CDR3 is TGTGCCTGGAGTGGGGGGGGGACGGTTAATAATGAAAAACTGTTTTTT.

The chain carries TRBV20-1 and TRBJ2-4; no clear D gene. Near its end, the DNA agrees better with TRBJ2-5, so the J call may be wrong. This CDR3 comprises 12 residues. Germline-derived CDR1 and CDR2 are DFQATT and SNEGSKA (reference sequence). The CDR3 sequence is CSARMMGETQYF. CDR3 sequence (DNA): TGCAGTGCTAGGATGATGGGAGAGACCCAGTACTTC.

The J gene is TRBJ2-5, the V gene TRBV13; a possible D gene is TRBD1 (8 bases). Between the trimmed V and J ends, which lost 3 bases and 11 bases, there was a span of 25 bases. Germline CDR1 reads PRHDT; CDR2 reads FYEKMQ (reference sequence). This CDR3 spans 16 amino acids. CDR3 residues: CASSFSRGQGGEEQYF. The CDR3 DNA follows: TGTGCCAGCAGCTTTAGCAGAGGACAGGGAGGGGAAGAGCAGTACTTC.

The chain couples TRBV12-3 or TRBV12-4 to TRBJ1-1; 7 bases agree with TRBD1. With V trimmed by 5 bases and J by 0 bases, 3 bases remained unmatched. The CDR3 has 14 residues. Here the CDR3 reads CASSRQGLNTEAFF. CDR3 in DNA: TGTGCCAGCAGTCGACAGGGATTGAACACTGAAGCTTTCTTT.

The chain joins TRBV27 to TRBJ2-5; 9 bases line up with TRBD1. The CDR3 contains 15 residues. V lost 4 bases to trimming and J lost 2 bases; unmatched junction nucleotides: 5. Germline assignment: CDR1 MNHEY and CDR2 SMNVEV (reference sequence). CDR3 region: CASSSHRGQQETQYF. The CDR3 region has the DNA TGTGCCAGCAGTTCTCACAGGGGGCAGCAAGAGACCCAGTACTTC.

The chain links TRBV29-1 to TRBJ1-1, with TRBD1 matching over 7 bases. V was clipped by 5 bases and J by 3 bases; unmatched bases: 12. This CDR3 spans 15 amino acids. Looked up from germline, CDR1 is SQVTM and CDR2 is ANQGSEA. CDR3 bases: TGCAGCGTTAGAGGACAGGTTGTAGGTGACACTGAAGCTTTCTTT. Encoded protein: CSVRGQVVGDTEAFF.

The chain carries TRBV2 and TRBJ1-2; D is uncertain. V lost 6 bases, J lost 3 bases, and 17 bases lay in between. Looked up from germline, CDR1 is SNHLY and CDR2 is FYNNEI. CDR3 length equals 15 residues. The DNA for the CDR3 is TGTGCCAGCAGCGACCGCCCAGATGCGTACTATGGCTACACCTTC. This codes for CASSDRPDAYYGYTF.

The rearrangement joins TRBV7-9 to TRBJ2-1; 9 bases agree with TRBD2. Looked up from germline, CDR1 is SEHNR and CDR2 is FQNEAQ (reference sequence). With 6 bases clipped from V and 2 bases from J, the junction kept 11 bases outside the gene matches. The CDR3 consists of 17 residues. The CDR3 sequence: CASSFSSLAGTYNEQFF. The CDR3, as DNA: TGTGCCAGCAGTTTTTCTTCCCTAGCGGGAACCTACAATGAGCAGTTCTTC.

The J gene is TRBJ2-3, the V gene TRBV5-1; 9 bases map to TRBD1. V lost 3 bases and J lost 6; bases outside the gene matches: 5. CDR1 is SGHRS, CDR2 YFSETQ, per germline. The CDR3 sequence is 14 residues long. The CDR3 is CASSWDTGGDTQYF. The DNA for the CDR3 is TGCGCCAGCAGCTGGGATACAGGGGGCGATACGCAGTATTTT.

The rearrangement uses TRBV6-1 and TRBJ1-2; D is undetermined. From germline, CDR1 is MNHNS and CDR2 SASEGT. The CDR3 has 15 residues. V lost 1 base and J lost 4, with 13 bases in between. The CDR3 coding sequence is TGTGCCAGCAGTGAAGGGCCCTGGGATCCCTATGGCTACACCTTC. This sequence encodes CASSEGPWDPYGYTF.

The chain employs TRBV3-1 and TRBJ1-4; D is undetermined. Germline V lookup: CDR1 LGHDT, CDR2 YNNKEL (reference sequence). CDR3 size: 16 residues. With 0 bases removed from V and 0 bases from J, the gap between germline ends came to 8 bases. CDR3 sequence: CASSQDLAATNEKLFF. The CDR3 region has the DNA TGTGCCAGCAGCCAAGATCTGGCCGCAACTAATGAAAAACTGTTTTTT. Together with reference TRBV3-1 and TRBJ1-4, the CDR3 gives the full variable domain: DTAVSQTPKYLVTQMGNDKSIKCEQNLGHDTMYWYKQDSKKFLKIMFSYNNKELIINETVPNRFSPKSPDKAHLNLHINSLELGDSAVYFCASSQDLAATNEKLFFGSGTQLSVL.

V and J are TRBV6-5 and TRBJ2-5; D is perhaps TRBD1 (7 bases). This CDR3 has 15 amino acids. The V and J ends lost 6 bases and 5 bases respectively, with 19 bases between them. Germline V gene sequence: CDR1 MNHEY, CDR2 SVGAGI. The CDR3 protein is CASRRGTVTGETQYF. The CDR3 DNA sequence: TGTGCCAGCAGACGGGGGACAGTGACTGGGGAGACCCAGTACTTC.

The chain uses TRBV5-6 and TRBJ1-6; unclear D gene. Trimming cost V 1 base and J 0 bases, with 11 bases left between them. The CDR3 extends over 17 amino acids. The germline CDR1 and CDR2 sequences are SGHDT and YYEEEE. CDR3 sequence: CASSLLETSSYNSPLHF. CDR3 in DNA: TGTGCCAGCAGCTTGTTGGAGACGAGCTCCTATAATTCACCCCTCCACTTT.

The chain combines TRBV29-1 with TRBJ2-7; D is uncertain. In germline, CDR1 is SQVTM, CDR2 ANQGSEA. The CDR3 runs 11 residues. The V gene lost 4 bases and the J gene lost 3 bases, with 7 bases spanning the gap. Here the CDR3 reads CSVAQDYEQYF. For the CDR3, the DNA is TGCAGCGTTGCCCAAGACTACGAGCAGTACTTC.

The DNA of the CDR3 is TGTGCCAGCAGTTACTCACCACGGGTCGGAGGGTACGAGCAGTACTTC. This codes for CASSYSPRVGGYEQYF. The chain carries TRBV6-2 or TRBV6-3 and TRBJ2-1; TRBD2 might be the D (6 bases). The end of the DNA is better explained by TRBJ2-7, so the J call may be wrong. From germline, CDR1 is MNHEY and CDR2 SVGEGT. This CDR3 spans 16 amino acids.